Listed here is a single T cell receptor (beta chain). Its antigen remains unknown. This entry belongs to a study of beta chain features in type 1 diabetes. Sorted CD4+ subsets: naive, central memory, regulatory, stem cell-like memory (CD45RO/CCR7/CD25/CD127/CD95/CD27 panel). Expressed TCRB transcripts got sequenced, as all isolated RNA was reverse transcribed. Assay used: immunoSEQ multiplex PCR; TCRdb lists only in-frame clones, some missing. The sample lists hundreds of thousands of clones, about an eighth occurring once. Study-level findings and limits: A potential PCR bias toward shorter templates would be equal in patient and control samples. Highly expressing activated T cells could be over-counted with a cDNA template. Moderately but significantly shorter TCRB CDR3s were found in Type 1 diabetes patients in all four CD4+ subsets.

Germline values: CDR1 SGHTA, CDR2 FQGNSA. V gave up 4 bases and J gave up 1 base, with 8 bases separating them. This CDR3 spans 14 amino acids. V gene TRBV7-2 combines with J gene TRBJ1-3; a possible D gene is TRBD1 (6 bases). Sequenced input: naive CD4+ T cells from blood. This TCR was recovered from a man in his late teens or twenties with type 1 diabetes. The CDR3 is CASSSGDSGNTIYF. The CDR3 DNA reads as TGTGCCAGCAGCTCAGGGGATTCTGGAAACACCATATATTTT.